This TCR beta chain was sequenced for a study of identical twins. TCRdb redid the calling of the 5' RACE reads with MiXCR, one entry per CDR3 protein. The sample yields 450,000 to 600,000 distinct CDR3 sequences, more than 20% seen once. Everyone who gave samples was a healthy Caucasian. This clonotype has ten or more counts. V was shortened by 3 bases and J by 5 bases, with 4 bases between the two germline ends. This CDR3 is built from 11 residues. Germline loops: CDR1 ENHRY, CDR2 SYGVKD. The same sample was also used in a study of yellow fever vaccine responses in identical twins.

The source material was CD4+ T cells sorted from blood. The receptor's source is a woman aged 18-35 years in good health. The J gene is TRBJ2-5, the V gene TRBV10-3; D gene unclear. The CDR3 DNA reads TGTGCCATCAGTGACAGGGAGACCCAGTACTTC. Protein sequence: CAISDRETQYF.